This TCR beta chain is from a study of cytomegalovirus exposure and HLA in healthy donors. About the research overall: The 120 million or so unique TCR beta sequences, from 150 million to 200 million T cells, were found by an earlier analysis.

This clone has only a few counts. The antigen is not known. The study, taken as a whole, reports: Later on, a genetic analysis was performed. It linked a missense variant in DCLRE1C with V- and J-gene trimming of TCR beta. It was 164 TCR beta chains that were listed as cytomegalovirus-associated. It has been reported that TCR beta sequences accurately predicted the HLA-A and HLA-B alleles of most subjects.

CDR1 is MNHNS, CDR2 SASEGT, per germline. The CDR3 runs to 16 residues. V was clipped by 1 base and J by 5 bases; unmatched bases: 6. A multiplex PCR was run with 60 Vbeta primers and 13 Jbeta primers. TCRdb's copy holds only in-frame clones and misses some; the assay was immunoSEQ multiplex PCR. Here the sample spans 100,000 to 150,000 clones, about 81% being singletons. The origin of this receptor is a woman in her twenties or thirties in good health and CMV-seronegative. The specimen sequenced was PBMCs. The chain is built from TRBV6-1 and TRBJ1-5; 9 bases line up with TRBD1. The CDR3 loop reads CASSEVRDRVDQPQHF. CDR3 in DNA: TGTGCCAGCAGTGAAGTCCGGGACAGGGTCGATCAGCCCCAGCATTTT.